The rows below give T cell receptor beta chains drawn from one sample of a study of regulatory T cells after allogeneic stem cell transplantation. TCRdb fed the 5' RACE reads into MiXCR, producing one record per CDR3 protein. The data show 4,000 to 5,000 distinct CDR3 sequences, with roughly 95% seen just once and 35% to 45% held by the top ten. This specimen consisted of sorted CD4+ T cells from blood (whether regulatory or conventional is not recorded), obtained 30 days after allogeneic stem cell transplant. These receptors originate from a human patient who had an allogeneic stem cell transplant, so the T cells may come from the graft donor. Both conserved end residues are part of each CDR3. D genes are given only for firm matches.

CDR3: CASSPHQDTGELFF
V: TRBV11-2
D: .
J: TRBJ2-2

CDR3: CASSPTRSYNSPLHF
V: TRBV2
D: .
J: TRBJ1-6

CDR3: CSARAPSGAWDTQYF
V: TRBV20-1
D: .
J: TRBJ2-3

CDR3: CAGSQVAAEGTAQLF
V: TRBV4-2
D: .
J: TRBJ2-1

CDR3: CASSLEANTDDGYSF
V: TRBV5-1
D: .
J: TRBJ1-2

CDR3: CSVTPETRGYNKEQFF
V: TRBV29-1
D: .
J: TRBJ2-1

CDR3: CASSLTGMNTGSFF
V: TRBV6-2/TRBV6-3
D: TRBD1
J: TRBJ1-1

CDR3: CSAAPTCGDQKTQYF
V: TRBV20-1
D: .
J: TRBJ2-5

CDR3: CSAAGAANKTPYF
V: TRBV20-1
D: .
J: TRBJ1-5

CDR3: CASRQRGQGKEAQFF
V: TRBV5-4
D: TRBD1
J: TRBJ2-1

CDR3: CAGSRTDGKGSYGHYF
V: TRBV5-1
D: .
J: TRBJ2-7

CDR3: CGSSLRGETNYGYTF
V: TRBV5-1
D: .
J: TRBJ1-2

CDR3: CSSEGTGQFEDQYF
V: TRBV20-1
D: TRBD1
J: TRBJ2-7

CDR3: CSALGPRGTEPQHF
V: TRBV20-1
D: .
J: TRBJ1-5

CDR3: CSAEGPGKFCEDYF
V: TRBV20-1
D: .
J: TRBJ2-7

CDR3: CSTMPGQGVYGYSF
V: TRBV20-1
D: TRBD1
J: TRBJ1-2

CDR3: CSALNIRCGTGGEQFF
V: TRBV20-1
D: TRBD1
J: .

CDR3: CSARGGRDRTGGTGEQRF
V: TRBV20-1
D: TRBD1
J: TRBJ2-2

CDR3: CASHPGTSANYYEQYF
V: TRBV5-1
D: TRBD2
J: TRBJ2-7

CDR3: CASTPPRATYKQQFF
V: TRBV5-8
D: .
J: TRBJ1-5

CDR3: CASSWRGDADYGFTF
V: TRBV5-1
D: .
J: TRBJ1-2

CDR3: CSAEGRGQFYEQSF
V: TRBV20-1
D: .
J: TRBJ2-7

CDR3: CACGMGRTYEQYF
V: TRBV19
D: .
J: TRBJ2-7

CDR3: CASSLLAGGMYGQYF
V: TRBV5-1
D: TRBD2
J: TRBJ2-7

CDR3: CSATPGSGDQETQYF
V: TRBV20-1
D: TRBD2
J: TRBJ2-7

CDR3: CSMTTGTGGCSNGQFF
V: TRBV29-1
D: TRBD1
J: TRBJ2-1

CDR3: CTATLASGDNSTHYF
V: TRBV20-1
D: TRBD2
J: TRBJ2-5

CDR3: CASRTMVRGPREQFF
V: TRBV6-5
D: .
J: TRBJ2-1

CDR3: CASISSSRGKKSKQPQYF
V: TRBV5-5
D: .
J: TRBJ1-5

CDR3: CASSPRDGEEAQYF
V: TRBV6-5
D: .
J: TRBJ2-5